These 21 T cell receptor beta chains were all obtained from the same sample, sequenced in a study of radiation and T cells in renal cell carcinoma. Time point here: blood 2 weeks post-SBRT. Treatment described: 15 Gy SBRT to primary tumor, nephrectomy 4 weeks later. Profiled with immunoSEQ multiplex PCR; TCRdb holds only in-frame clones, not every one. The sample includes about 130,000 clones, roughly 91% of them seen just once. The sample consisted of blood, taken from a patient whose treatment included radiotherapy and nephrectomy. These receptor sequences come from a woman aged 70-85 years with renal cell carcinoma.

The V and J genes are TRBV7-2 and TRBJ2-5; D perhaps matches TRBD2 (6 bases). Trimming took 2 bases from V and 2 from J, leaving 12 bases between them. The CDR3 has 15 residues. The germline CDR1 and CDR2 sequences are SGHTA and FQGNSA. CDR3 loop: CASSLRPGVQETQYF. The CDR3 coding sequence is TGTGCCAGCAGCTTACGTCCGGGAGTTCAAGAGACCCAGTACTTC.

This clone has just one count. This sequence joins TRBV7-2 and TRBJ2-7; unclear D gene. V was pared by 3 bases and J by 6 bases, with 12 bases between. CDR3 length: 13 amino acids. Germline V CDR1 and CDR2: SGHTA, FQGNSA. CDR3 region: CASSLDLVTEQYF. CDR3 bases: TGTGCCAGCAGCTTGGACCTAGTAACCGAGCAGTACTTC. Full variable domain (missing parts from reference TRBV7-2 and TRBJ2-7): GAGVSQSPSNKVTEKGKDVELRCDPISGHTALYWYRQSLGQGLEFLIYFQGNSAPDKSGLPSDRFSAERTGGSVSTLTIQRTQQEDSAVYLCASSLDLVTEQYFGPGTRLTVT.

The genes are TRBV6-8 and TRBJ2-1; TRBD1 might be the D (6 bases). The ends were cut back, 6 bases at V and 10 bases at J, with 13 bases in the middle. The germline V gene encodes CDR1 MNHGY and CDR2 SAAAGT. This CDR3 contains 12 residues. CDR3 DNA: TGTGCCAGCAGCACCTTGGACAGAGAGCAGTTCTTC. Translated: CASSTLDREQFF.

The chain combines TRBV30 with TRBJ1-4, with TRBD1 matching 8 bases. The CDR3 totals 14 residues. The germline gives CDR1 GTSNPN, CDR2 SVGIG (reference sequence). Trimming at V came to 3 bases and at J to 4 bases, leaving 4 bases not matched to a gene. The CDR3 sequence is CAWRETGGNEKLFF. Here the CDR3 DNA reads TGTGCCTGGAGGGAAACAGGGGGTAATGAAAAACTGTTTTTT. The whole variable domain, remainder taken from reference TRBV30 and TRBJ1-4, is SQTIHQWPATLVQPVGSPLSLECTVEGTSNPNLYWYRQAAGRGLQLLFYSVGIGQISSEVPQNLSASRPQDRQFILSSKKLLLSDSGFYLCAWRETGGNEKLFFGSGTQLSVL.

This chain uses TRBV27 with TRBJ2-6; D not certain. The CDR3 has 13 amino acids. Germline V gene lookup returns CDR1 MNHEY and CDR2 SMNVEV (reference sequence). Deletions cut 9 bases from V and 0 bases from J, with 6 bases between. CDR3 sequence reads: CASTFSGANVLTF. The DNA of the CDR3 is TGTGCCAGTACTTTCTCTGGGGCCAACGTCCTGACTTTC.

The rearrangement uses TRBV2 and TRBJ2-2, with 9 bases aligning to TRBD1. The CDR3 contains 16 residues. Germline CDR1 and CDR2: SNHLY and FYNNEI. V dropped 6 bases and J dropped 2; count of bases not matched to a gene: 7. This CDR3 reads CASSTTGGRNTGELFF. CDR3 DNA sequence: TGTGCCAGCAGCACTACAGGGGGCCGAAACACCGGGGAGCTGTTTTTT. Based on the CDR3 plus reference TRBV2 and TRBJ2-2, the full variable domain is EPEVTQTPSHQVTQMGQEVILRCVPISNHLYFYWYRQILGQKVEFLVSFYNNEISEKSEIFDDQFSVERPDGSNFTLKIRSTKLEDSAMYFCASSTTGGRNTGELFFGEGSRLTVL.

The genes are TRBV27 and TRBJ2-3; 8 bases line up with TRBD2. This CDR3 contains 15 residues. Trimming took 6 bases from V and 4 from J; bases not matched to a gene: 9. Germline lookup yields CDR1 MNHEY and CDR2 SMNVEV (reference sequence). The chain's CDR3 is CASSPGTSSPDTQYF. For the CDR3, the DNA is TGTGCCAGCAGCCCCGGGACTAGTTCCCCAGATACGCAGTATTTT.

This clone was seen only once. In DNA form, the CDR3 reads TGTGCCAGCAGCTCCCCTTTGGGCACGCAGTATTTT. This sequence encodes CASSSPLGTQYF. The chain carries TRBV11-2 and TRBJ2-3; no firm D call. Trimming took off 4 bases at V and 9 bases at J, with 11 bases between the two ends. The germline CDR1 and CDR2 sequences are SGHAT and FQNNGV. The CDR3 is 12 residues long.

V is TRBV7-2 and J is TRBJ1-6; 8 positions match TRBD1. The CDR3 spans 14 residues. Germline V gene sequence: CDR1 SGHTA, CDR2 FQGNSA. Trimming removed 7 bases from V and 3 bases from J; junction bases left unmatched: 2. The CDR3 DNA follows: TGTGCCAGCAACACAGGGGGCTATAATTCACCCCTCCACTTT. Translating gives CASNTGGYNSPLHF. Complete variable domain (other parts from reference TRBV7-2 and TRBJ1-6): GAGVSQSPSNKVTEKGKDVELRCDPISGHTALYWYRQSLGQGLEFLIYFQGNSAPDKSGLPSDRFSAERTGGSVSTLTIQRTQQEDSAVYLCASNTGGYNSPLHFGNGTRLTVT.

The genes are TRBV13 and TRBJ2-7; either TRBD1 or TRBD2 may supply D (6 bases each). From germline, CDR1 is PRHDT and CDR2 FYEKMQ (reference sequence). V was shortened by 4 bases and J by 4 bases, with 14 bases between the two germline ends. The CDR3 has 14 amino acids. DNA of the CDR3: TGTGCCAGCAGCTACTCGGGGGCTAGTTACGAGCAGTACTTC. Its translation is CASSYSGASYEQYF.

As to this clone: At one of its ends the junction is not consistent with the germline gene, which may arise from a read error. Different DNA sequences within this sample yield the same CDR3. V usage is TRBV9 and J usage is TRBJ1-1; D not resolved. The CDR3 has 12 amino acids. CDR1 SGDLS and CDR2 YYNGEE come from the germline V gene. The CDR3 is CASSVADTEAFF. CDR3 DNA sequence: TGTGCTAGCAGCGTAGCCGACACTGAAGCTTTCTTT.

V usage is TRBV6-5 and J usage is TRBJ1-1; TRBD1 is a possible D gene (5 bases). CDR1 is MNHEY and CDR2 is SVGAGI in the germline V gene. The CDR3 is made up of 13 amino acids. Trimming cost V 2 bases and J 1 base, with 5 bases left between them. CDR3 in amino acids: CASSYGTNTEAFF. The CDR3 coding sequence is TGTGCCAGCAGTTACGGGACGAACACTGAAGCTTTCTTT.

This clone was recorded only once. This chain uses TRBV18 with TRBJ1-1, with unresolved D. The CDR3 is made up of 14 amino acids. CDR1 is KGHSH and CDR2 is LQKENI in the germline V gene. Trimming pared 6 bases from V and 2 bases from J, leaving 13 bases between. For the CDR3, the DNA is TGTGCCAGCTCCAAGGGCACACTTAACACTGAAGCTTTCTTT. Translated, it gives CASSKGTLNTEAFF.

The rearrangement joins TRBV30 to TRBJ1-6; 10 nucleotides line up with TRBD1. The CDR3 has 15 amino acids. Germline V gene lookup returns CDR1 GTSNPN and CDR2 SVGIG (reference sequence). The J segment lost 2 bases and the V segment lost 3 bases, leaving 1 base of the junction unmatched. CDR3 nucleotides: TGTGCCTGGAGGGGACAGGGGACCTATAATTCACCCCTCCACTTT. Protein product: CAWRGQGTYNSPLHF.

The chain carries TRBV7-9 and TRBJ2-7; a weak D match, TRBD1 (6 bases). The V gene's germline CDR1 is SEHNR and CDR2 FQNEAQ (reference sequence). The V end lost 5 bases, the J end lost 4 bases, and 21 bases lay between the germline ends. This CDR3 has 16 amino acids. The CDR3 loop reads CASSPRSGHQPYEQYF. CDR3 sequence (DNA): TGTGCCAGCAGCCCCCGCTCGGGACACCAACCGTACGAGCAGTACTTC. Supplemented by reference TRBV7-9 and TRBJ2-7, the full variable domain reads DTGVSQNPRHKITKRGQNVTFRCDPISEHNRLYWYRQTLGQGPEFLTYFQNEAQLEKSRLLSDRFSAERPKGSFSTLEIQRTEQGDSAMYLCASSPRSGHQPYEQYFGPGTRLTVT.

This sequence joins TRBV28 and TRBJ2-3; 8 bases fit TRBD1. V shed 5 bases and J 3 bases; nucleotides not matched to a gene: 10. Germline V gene data show CDR1 as MDHEN and CDR2 as SYDVKM. This CDR3 has 16 amino acids. DNA of the CDR3: TGTGCCAGCAGTCTTAGGGCGGACAGGGAAACAGATACGCAGTATTTT. It is translated as CASSLRADRETDTQYF.

This chain joins TRBV5-1 and TRBJ2-2; TRBD1 matches at 9 bases. Germline V gene data show CDR1 as SGHRS and CDR2 as YFSETQ. V shed 5 bases and J 9 bases; nucleotides not matched to a gene: 14. The CDR3 length is 16 residues. The CDR3 reads CASRSPGTGTVRELFF. The CDR3 coding sequence is TGCGCCAGCAGGTCCCCCGGGACAGGGACCGTTCGGGAGCTGTTTTTT.

The chain couples TRBV11-1 to TRBJ1-1, with D maybe TRBD1 (5 bases). The germline V gene has CDR1 SGHAT and CDR2 FQDESV (reference sequence). CDR3 length: 14 residues. The germline V and J ends were trimmed by 4 bases and 1 base, with 10 bases remaining between them. This CDR3 is CASSSGFGNTEAFF. CDR3 DNA: TGTGCCAGCAGCTCAGGGTTTGGGAACACTGAAGCTTTCTTT.

In this sample, this clone turned up a few times. This rearrangement joins TRBV7-8 to TRBJ2-7; 8 nucleotides agree with TRBD2. This CDR3 has 15 amino acids. Germline V CDR1 and CDR2: SGHVS, FQNEAQ. V lost 4 bases, J lost 2 bases, and 7 bases stayed unmatched. CDR3 region: CASSSRRGAPYEQYF. CDR3 coding DNA: TGTGCCAGCAGCTCGCGGCGGGGGGCCCCCTACGAGCAGTACTTC.

V is TRBV5-1 and J is TRBJ2-4, with D maybe TRBD2 (6 bases). CDR3 length equals 17 residues. Germline lookup yields CDR1 SGHRS and CDR2 YFSETQ. Trimming cost V 4 bases and J 0 bases, with 17 bases left between them. Here the CDR3 DNA reads TGCGCCAGCAGCATACAACCGGGACTTTTAGCCAAAAACATTCAGTACTTC. Protein product: CASSIQPGLLAKNIQYF. The whole variable domain, remainder taken from reference TRBV5-1 and TRBJ2-4, is KAGVTQTPRYLIKTRGQQVTLSCSPISGHRSVSWYQQTPGQGLQFLFEYFSETQRNKGNFPGRFSGRQFSNSRSEMNVSTLELGDSALYLCASSIQPGLLAKNIQYFGAGTRLSVL.

V is TRBV28 and J is TRBJ2-3, with a weak D call TRBD1 (6 bases). Between the trimmed V and J ends, which lost 6 bases and 2 bases, there was a span of 15 bases. Per germline, CDR1 MDHEN and CDR2 SYDVKM. The CDR3 extends over 15 amino acids. DNA for the CDR3: TGTGCCAGCAGGGCCGGGACACTTTACACAGATACGCAGTATTTT. This gives the protein CASRAGTLYTDTQYF.